This entry lists 23 T cell receptor beta chains sequenced from one sample in a study of beta chain features in type 1 diabetes. The isolated RNA, all of it, was reverse transcribed, so expressed TCRB transcripts were what got sequenced. Data came from immunoSEQ multiplex PCR; TCRdb stores just in-frame clones and leaves some out. Of hundreds of thousands of clones listed, 30% were seen once; the top ten hold 0.05% to 0.07%. Source material: naive CD4+ T cells from blood. The receptors were gathered from a man younger than 35 in good health.

This clone was observed a few times. This rearrangement joins TRBV7-2 to TRBJ1-4; a weak D match, TRBD1 (5 bases). The CDR3 loop spans 16 amino acids. The germline V gene encodes CDR1 SGHTA and CDR2 FQGNSA. Trimming removed 2 bases at V and 2 bases at J, with 12 bases between. CDR3 DNA sequence: TGTGCCAGCAGCTTATTCCGGGGACGGACTAATGAAAAACTGTTTTTT. This codes for CASSLFRGRTNEKLFF.

J is TRBJ2-1 and V is TRBV6-5; TRBD1 might be the D (6 bases). Per germline, CDR1 MNHEY and CDR2 SVGAGI. V was cut by 2 bases and J by 14 bases, with 16 bases left in between. This CDR3 is built from 13 residues. CDR3 DNA sequence: TGTGCCAGCAGTTACGTCCAAGGGCAGGGGAAGTTCTTC. Protein product: CASSYVQGQGKFF.

The rearrangement links TRBV18 to TRBJ2-7; D could derive from TRBD1 or TRBD2 (5 bases each). The V and J ends lost 6 bases and 6 bases respectively, with 15 bases between them. Germline CDR1 and CDR2: KGHSH and LQKENI. The CDR3 totals 13 residues. The CDR3 is CASSPIRGTEQYF. CDR3 nucleotide sequence: TGTGCCAGCTCCCCCATCAGAGGGACCGAGCAGTACTTC.

V usage is TRBV25-1 and J usage is TRBJ1-1; TRBD1 is a possible D gene (5 bases). The CDR3 is made up of 15 amino acids. Trimming removed 2 bases from V and 3 bases from J, with 13 bases in between. Per germline, CDR1 MGHDK and CDR2 SYGVNS. CDR3 sequence reads: CASSEPGTGDTEAFF. CDR3 nucleotides: TGTGCCAGCAGTGAACCAGGGACCGGGGACACTGAAGCTTTCTTT. Supplemented by reference TRBV25-1 and TRBJ1-1, the full variable domain reads EADIYQTPRYLVIGTGKKITLECSQTMGHDKMYWYQQDPGMELHLIHYSYGVNSTEKGDLSSESTVSRIRTEHFPLTLESARPSHTSQYLCASSEPGTGDTEAFFGQGTRLTVV.

This clone was counted between two and nine times. The chain is built from TRBV4-1 and TRBJ2-5; TRBD1 aligns across 10 bases. After removal of 1 base from V and 2 bases from J, the junction contained 13 bases not matched to a gene. This CDR3 contains 19 residues. Per germline, CDR1 MGHRA and CDR2 YSYEKL. CDR3 nucleotides: TGCGCCAGCAGCCAAGTATTCGGGACAGGGGTAAGGGGGCAAGAGACCCAGTACTTC. Its translation: CASSQVFGTGVRGQETQYF.

The chain has TRBV18 and TRBJ2-3; D tentatively reads TRBD1 or TRBD2 (5 bases each). The germline V and J ends were trimmed by 5 bases and 3 bases, with 12 bases remaining between them. The CDR3 runs to 14 residues. Germline CDR1 reads KGHSH; CDR2 reads LQKENI. CDR3 protein: CASSGSGRTDTQYF. CDR3 in DNA: TGTGCCAGCTCAGGGTCGGGACGGACAGATACGCAGTATTTT.

V is TRBV18 and J is TRBJ2-1, with D maybe TRBD1 (5 bases). In germline, CDR1 is KGHSH, CDR2 LQKENI. This CDR3 spans 15 amino acids. V dropped 2 bases and J dropped 8 bases, with 16 bases sitting between them. This CDR3 reads CASSPWVGAGDEQFF. CDR3 bases: TGTGCCAGCTCACCATGGGTAGGGGCAGGCGATGAGCAGTTCTTC.

This chain uses TRBV4-3 with TRBJ1-2; perhaps TRBD1 as D (5 bases). CDR3 length: 15 residues. Trimming cost V 4 bases and J 6 bases, with 18 bases left between them. CDR1 LGHNA and CDR2 YSLEER come from the germline V gene. The CDR3: CASSPGWGSYDGYTF. CDR3 coding DNA: TGCGCCAGCAGCCCCGGATGGGGGTCTTATGATGGCTACACCTTC.

This clone was seen only a few times. The J gene is TRBJ1-1, the V gene TRBV5-6, with 7 bases aligning to TRBD1. Germline V lookup: CDR1 SGHDT, CDR2 YYEEEE. Trimming at V came to 3 bases and at J to 4 bases, leaving 6 bases not matched to a gene. This CDR3 has 14 residues. The CDR3, as DNA: TGTGCCAGCAGCTCCTATAGGGGGCCCACTGAAGCTTTCTTT. Translating gives CASSSYRGPTEAFF. The entire variable domain, with the rest obtained from reference TRBV5-6 and TRBJ1-1, is as follows: DAGVTQSPTHLIKTRGQQVTLRCSPKSGHDTVSWYQQALGQGPQFIFQYYEEEERQRGNFPDRFSGHQFPNYSSELNVNALLLGDSALYLCASSSYRGPTEAFFGQGTRLTVV.

The chain carries TRBV30 and TRBJ1-1; D gene unclear. CDR1 is GTSNPN, CDR2 SVGIG, per germline (reference sequence). V lost 0 bases and J lost 4, with 9 bases in between. The CDR3 has 13 amino acids. DNA of the CDR3: TGTGCCTGGAGTGTAAGGGCCCGCACTGAAGCTTTCTTT. Translated: CAWSVRARTEAFF.

This clone was seen only a few times. The chain recombines TRBV28 with TRBJ2-7, with unresolved D. The CDR3 spans 11 residues. CDR1 is MDHEN and CDR2 is SYDVKM in the germline V gene. V gave up 5 bases and J gave up 2 bases, with 4 bases separating them. CDR3 DNA sequence: TGTGCCAGCAGTAATACCTACGAGCAGTACTTC. Its translation: CASSNTYEQYF.

This clone has a single count. The chain links TRBV7-9 to TRBJ2-7; the D gene is possibly TRBD1 (6 bases). From germline, CDR1 is SEHNR and CDR2 FQNEAQ (reference sequence). This CDR3 is built from 13 residues. V was cut by 1 base and J by 3 bases, with 7 bases left in between. CDR3 nucleotide sequence: TGTGCCAGCAGCTTAGTGGACAGCTACGAGCAGTACTTC. Its protein is CASSLVDSYEQYF.

In regard to this clone: One end of the junction is discordant with germline, which a read error may explain. This chain connects TRBV5-4 to TRBJ2-7; TRBD2 agrees at 10 bases. The CDR3 spans 13 residues. The germline V gene encodes CDR1 SGHNT and CDR2 YYREEE (reference sequence). The CDR3 DNA is TGTGCCAGCAGCCCCGGGGATAGCGGGAGGTGGGACTTC. It yields the protein CASSPGDSGRWDF.

The J gene is TRBJ1-2, the V gene TRBV7-9, with 7 bases lining up with TRBD1. This CDR3 is built from 15 residues. V shed 7 bases, J shed 4 bases, and the junction held 12 bases outside the gene matches. The germline V gene encodes CDR1 SEHNR and CDR2 FQNEAQ (reference sequence). CDR3 in amino acids: CASTDPRQGLYGYTF. The CDR3 DNA reads TGTGCCAGCACCGATCCCCGACAGGGCCTCTATGGCTACACCTTC.

The V gene is TRBV7-2, the J gene TRBJ2-5, with D unresolved. The CDR3 contains 11 residues. Trimming pared 1 base from V and 7 bases from J, leaving 4 bases between. CDR1 and CDR2 (germline): SGHTA, FQGNSA. CDR3 amino acids: CASSLGPTQYF. The CDR3 DNA is TGTGCCAGCAGCTTAGGTCCGACCCAGTACTTC.

This clone has a handful of counts. The chain combines TRBV6-5 with TRBJ2-1; D not certain. Trimming stripped 4 bases from V and 2 bases from J, with 6 bases between. The germline V gene encodes CDR1 MNHEY and CDR2 SVGAGI. The CDR3 is made up of 13 amino acids. The CDR3 DNA reads as TGTGCCAGCAGTTCCGGGCCCTACAATGAGCAGTTCTTC. Its protein is CASSSGPYNEQFF.

This sequence joins TRBV25-1 and TRBJ2-4; 8 bases are shared with TRBD1. V shed 0 bases, J shed 8 bases, and the junction held 9 bases outside the gene matches. The CDR3 totals 16 residues. The germline gives CDR1 MGHDK, CDR2 SYGVNS. The DNA of the CDR3 is TGTGCCAGCAGTGAATACCGGACAGGGCAATTAGACATTCAGTACTTC. This translates into CASSEYRTGQLDIQYF.

This clone was counted a few times. The chain combines TRBV7-3 with TRBJ2-5; TRBD2 matches at 7 bases. The DNA end is a closer match to TRBJ2-7, so the J assignment may be wrong. Germline V gene lookup returns CDR1 SGHTA and CDR2 FQGTGA. This CDR3 comprises 15 residues. CDR3 sequence reads: CASSLSGSPAHEQYF. CDR3 DNA: TGTGCCAGCAGCTTAAGCGGGAGTCCCGCCCACGAGCAGTACTTC.

This clone was seen a handful of times. The chain links TRBV10-3 to TRBJ1-1; D remains ambiguous. CDR3 size: 13 residues. CDR1 and CDR2 from the germline V gene are ENHRY and SYGVKD. The ends were cut back, 0 bases at V and 5 bases at J, with 7 bases in the middle. CDR3 sequence (DNA): TGTGCCATCAGTGAGTCCCGCGTGACTGAAGCTTTCTTT. Its translation: CAISESRVTEAFF.

This clone was found a few times. The V call is TRBV9, the J call TRBJ2-5, with D possibly being TRBD2 (5 bases). The germline CDR1 and CDR2 sequences are SGDLS and YYNGEE. Trimming removed 0 bases from V and 5 bases from J, with 11 bases in between. The CDR3 is 14 residues long. CDR3 protein: CASSVELGGETQYF. CDR3 DNA sequence: TGTGCCAGCAGCGTAGAACTAGGAGGTGAGACCCAGTACTTC.

This clone was counted between two and nine times. V usage is TRBV29-1 and J usage is TRBJ2-5, with D perhaps TRBD1 or TRBD2 (5 bases each). The CDR3 length is 13 residues. Germline assignment: CDR1 SQVTM and CDR2 ANQGSEA. Trimming took 4 bases from V and 3 from J, leaving 12 bases between them. The CDR3 region has the DNA TGCAGCGTTGTCAGGCGAGGGGAAGAGACCCAGTACTTC. This gives the protein CSVVRRGEETQYF.

V gene TRBV25-1 combines with J gene TRBJ2-7, with D maybe TRBD1 (7 bases). Germline V gene sequence: CDR1 MGHDK, CDR2 SYGVNS. The CDR3 runs to 13 residues. The CDR3 protein is CAAAGQRLYEQYF. CDR3 nucleotide sequence: TGTGCTGCCGCGGGACAGAGGCTTTACGAGCAGTACTTC.

This clone has more than one count but fewer than ten. The chain uses TRBV4-1 and TRBJ2-7; maybe TRBD2 (6 bases). In germline, CDR1 is MGHRA, CDR2 YSYEKL. This CDR3 contains 16 residues. V lost 5 bases to trimming and J lost 0 bases, with 17 bases between them. CDR3 DNA sequence: TGCGCCAGCAGCTCCTACCTAGCGATGAGCTCCTACGAGCAGTACTTC. Translation: CASSSYLAMSSYEQYF.